The clone carrying this TCR beta chain appeared a single time. The V end lost 0 bases, the J end lost 0 bases, and 7 bases lay between the germline ends. The length of the CDR3 is 15 residues. The germline V gene has CDR1 SGDLS and CDR2 YYNGEE. This record comes from a study of liver allograft versus peripheral blood T cells. Overall study context: Transplanted-liver and recipient peripheral blood T cell receptor repertoires were compared.

One entry per CDR3 protein, called by TCRdb with MiXCR from the reads. This table holds about 16,000 distinct CDR3 sequences, 20% to 25% found once. V is TRBV9 and J is TRBJ2-1; D is unclear. The TCR originated in a human patient who had a liver transplant. Some T cells may be transferred from the graft donor. The CDR3 nucleotides read TGTGCCAGCAGCGTAGACCTAGGCTCCTACAATGAGCAGTTCTTC. Amino acid sequence: CASSVDLGSYNEQFF.